This TCR beta chain appears in the sequencing data of a study of tumor-infiltrating lymphocytes in primary liver carcinoma. About the study: Donors underwent surgery for histopathologically diagnosed primary liver carcinoma.

Unsorted whole blood yielded blood RNA, and germline DNA was extracted as well. Preoperatively, peripheral blood was drawn, 3.5 to 4.5 milliliters in total. This clonotype was found many times. Its antigen is currently unknown. The CDR3 is 15 amino acids. The ends were cut back, 2 bases at V and 6 bases at J, with 14 bases in the middle. CDR1 is SGHAT, CDR2 FQNNGV, per germline. With a constant-region primer, TCR beta cDNA was made from approximately 500 ng of total RNA. Each TCR beta library was derived from three nested multiplex PCR rounds that employed slightly modified ARM-PCR. PCR rounds one and two used TRBV1-TRBV30 forward primers with a C-beta reverse primer for 10 cycles each. TCRdb reprocessed the multiplex PCR reads with MiXCR, giving one entry per CDR3 protein. The sample lists nearly 200,000 distinct CDR3 sequences; about 65% were seen once. The study's findings and limits: Between tumor regions, pairs overlapped more than tumor-adjacent and tumor-blood pairs did. Relative to blood, tumors carried a significantly larger fraction of the repertoire in their top 250 clones (p = 0.039).

This TCR came from an older woman with primary liver carcinoma and hepatitis B virus infection. Sequencing used peripheral blood. The chain carries TRBV11-2 and TRBJ2-1; maybe TRBD1 (5 bases). CDR3 protein: CASSLFQGLVNEQFF. The DNA for the CDR3 is TGTGCCAGCAGCTTATTCCAGGGCTTGGTCAATGAGCAGTTCTTC.